This T cell receptor (beta chain) was retrieved from a study of monozygotic twins with inflammatory bowel disease. After re-calling the 5' RACE reads, TCRdb lists one entry per CDR3 protein, DNA absent. Its table lists a few hundred thousand distinct CDR3 sequences. The source is a human donor with ulcerative colitis or Crohn's disease, or a healthy co-twin of an affected twin (not recorded which). Sequenced material: blood.

The CDR3: CASSHSLDRGHEQYF. This chain links TRBV14 with TRBJ2-7; TCRdb designates TRBD1, a call that cannot be tested without DNA. The CDR3 totals 15 residues. Germline V gives CDR1 SGHDN, CDR2 FVKESK.